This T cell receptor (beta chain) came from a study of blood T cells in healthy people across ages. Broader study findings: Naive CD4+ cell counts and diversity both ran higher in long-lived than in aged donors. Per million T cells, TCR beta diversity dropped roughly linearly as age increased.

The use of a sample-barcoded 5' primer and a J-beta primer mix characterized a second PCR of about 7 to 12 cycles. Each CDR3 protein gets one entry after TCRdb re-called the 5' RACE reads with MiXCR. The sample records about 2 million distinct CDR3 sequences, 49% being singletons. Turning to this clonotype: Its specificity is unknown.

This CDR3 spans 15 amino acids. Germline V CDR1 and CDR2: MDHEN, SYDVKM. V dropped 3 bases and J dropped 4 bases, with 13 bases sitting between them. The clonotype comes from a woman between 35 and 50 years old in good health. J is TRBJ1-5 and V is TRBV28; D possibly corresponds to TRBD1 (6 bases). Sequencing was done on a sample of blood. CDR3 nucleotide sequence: TGTGCCAGCAGTTTCTGGGGGGCGCGTAATCAGCCCCAGCATTTT. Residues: CASSFWGARNQPQHF.